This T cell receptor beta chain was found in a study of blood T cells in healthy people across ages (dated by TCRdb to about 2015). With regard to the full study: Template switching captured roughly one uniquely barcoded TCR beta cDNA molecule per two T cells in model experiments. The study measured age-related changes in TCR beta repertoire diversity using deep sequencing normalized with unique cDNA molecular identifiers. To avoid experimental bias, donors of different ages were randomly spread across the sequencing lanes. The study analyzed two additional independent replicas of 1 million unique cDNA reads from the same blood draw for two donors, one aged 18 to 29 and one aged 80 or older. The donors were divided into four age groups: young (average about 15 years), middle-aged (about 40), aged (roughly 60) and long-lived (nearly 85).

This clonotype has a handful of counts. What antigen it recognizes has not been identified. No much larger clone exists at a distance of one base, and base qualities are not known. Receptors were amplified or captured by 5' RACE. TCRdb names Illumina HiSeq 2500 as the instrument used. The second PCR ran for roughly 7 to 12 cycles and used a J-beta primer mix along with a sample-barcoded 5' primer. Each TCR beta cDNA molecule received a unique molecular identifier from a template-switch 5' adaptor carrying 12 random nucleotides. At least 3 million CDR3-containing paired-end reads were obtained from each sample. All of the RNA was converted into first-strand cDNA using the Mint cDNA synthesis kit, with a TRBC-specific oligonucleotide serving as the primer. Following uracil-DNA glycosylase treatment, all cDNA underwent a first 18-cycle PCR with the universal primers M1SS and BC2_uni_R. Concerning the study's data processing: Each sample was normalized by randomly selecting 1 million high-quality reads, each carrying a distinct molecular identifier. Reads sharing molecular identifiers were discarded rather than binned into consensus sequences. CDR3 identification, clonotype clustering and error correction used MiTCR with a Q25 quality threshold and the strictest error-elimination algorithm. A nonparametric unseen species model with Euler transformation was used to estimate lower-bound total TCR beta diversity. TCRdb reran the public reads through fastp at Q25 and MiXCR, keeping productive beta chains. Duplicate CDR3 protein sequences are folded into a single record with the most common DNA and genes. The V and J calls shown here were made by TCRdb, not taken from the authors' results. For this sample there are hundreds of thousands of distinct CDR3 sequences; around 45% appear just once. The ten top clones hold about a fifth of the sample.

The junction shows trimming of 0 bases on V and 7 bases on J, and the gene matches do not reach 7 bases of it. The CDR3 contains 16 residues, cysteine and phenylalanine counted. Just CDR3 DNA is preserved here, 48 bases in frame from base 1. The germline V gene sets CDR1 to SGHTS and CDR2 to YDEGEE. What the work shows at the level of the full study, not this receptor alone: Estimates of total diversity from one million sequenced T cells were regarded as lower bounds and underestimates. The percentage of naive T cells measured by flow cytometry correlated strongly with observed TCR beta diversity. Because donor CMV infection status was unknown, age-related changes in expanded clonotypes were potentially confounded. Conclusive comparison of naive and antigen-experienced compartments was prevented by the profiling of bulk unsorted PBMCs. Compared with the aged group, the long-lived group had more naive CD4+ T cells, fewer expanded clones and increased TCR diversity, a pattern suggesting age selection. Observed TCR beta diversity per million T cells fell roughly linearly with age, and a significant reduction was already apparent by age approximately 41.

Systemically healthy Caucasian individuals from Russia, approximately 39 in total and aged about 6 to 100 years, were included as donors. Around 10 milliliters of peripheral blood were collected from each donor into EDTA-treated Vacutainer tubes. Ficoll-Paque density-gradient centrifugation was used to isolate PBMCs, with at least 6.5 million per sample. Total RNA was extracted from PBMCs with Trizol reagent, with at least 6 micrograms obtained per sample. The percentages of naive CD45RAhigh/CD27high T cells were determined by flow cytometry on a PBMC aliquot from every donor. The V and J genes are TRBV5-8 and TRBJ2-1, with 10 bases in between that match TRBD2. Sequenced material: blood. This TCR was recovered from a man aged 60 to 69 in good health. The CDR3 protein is CASSLGLSGGRNEQFF. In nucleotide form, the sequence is TGTGCCAGCAGCTTGGGCCTTAGCGGGGGGCGGAATGAGCAGTTCTTC.